The clone carrying this T cell receptor beta chain appeared a few times. V lost 6 bases, J lost 5 bases, and 7 bases stayed unmatched. Looked up from germline, CDR1 is SGHRS and CDR2 is YFSETQ. This CDR3 contains 15 residues. The data are from a study of beta chain features in type 1 diabetes. cDNA synthesis used the whole RNA isolate, giving expressed TCRB sequences. An average of approximately 4 million reads was obtained for naive, central memory and regulatory T cell samples. Repertoires were generated with immunoSEQ multiplex PCR, while TCRdb's copy carries only in-frame clones and drops some. The table includes 110,000 to 150,000 clones, around a tenth detected once.

The sequence came from a woman aged 40 to 50 in good health. The chain has TRBV5-1 and TRBJ2-1; 11 bases map to TRBD2. Material for sequencing was central memory CD4+ T cells from blood. CDR3 sequence: CASTLLAGADNEQFF. The DNA of the CDR3 is TGCGCCAGCACCCTACTAGCGGGGGCGGACAATGAGCAGTTCTTC.